Reported below is one T cell receptor (beta chain). The data were obtained in a study of technical replicates of blood from several donors. The germline CDR1 and CDR2 sequences are LGHNA and YNFKEQ. Trimming left V 1 base short and J 1 base short, with 23 bases between. The CDR3 length is 19 residues. TCRdb's table, derived via immunoSEQ multiplex PCR, lists solely in-frame clones and lacks some. This table holds around 81,000 clones, around four fifths found once. This chain joins TRBV4-2 and TRBJ2-7, with D perhaps TRBD1 (6 bases). This clonotype was sampled from a human donor in good health. Some clones in this sample may be carry-over from other donors' samples. The sample was PBMCs. CDR3 region: CASSQGKTGTLIRSYEQYF. CDR3 nucleotides: TGTGCCAGCAGCCAAGGAAAAACAGGGACCTTGATACGATCCTACGAGCAGTACTTC.